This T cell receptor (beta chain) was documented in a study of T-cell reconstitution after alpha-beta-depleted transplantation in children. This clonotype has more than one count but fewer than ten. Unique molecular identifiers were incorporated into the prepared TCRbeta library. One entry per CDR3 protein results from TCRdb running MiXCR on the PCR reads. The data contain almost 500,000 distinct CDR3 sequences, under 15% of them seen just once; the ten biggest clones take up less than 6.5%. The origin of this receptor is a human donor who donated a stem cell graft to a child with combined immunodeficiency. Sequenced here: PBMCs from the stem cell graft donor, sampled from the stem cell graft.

Here the CDR3 reads CATSDTGIGNQPQHF. In nucleotides, the CDR3 is TGTGCCACCAGTGACACCGGGATCGGTAATCAGCCCCAGCATTTT. The J gene is TRBJ1-5, the V gene TRBV24-1, with D hard to call. V was pared by 4 bases and J by 4 bases, with 13 bases between. The length of the CDR3 is 15 residues. Germline V gives CDR1 KGHDR, CDR2 SFDVKD.